The entry below gives a single T cell receptor (beta chain) sequence along with its context. Its antigen is unidentified. This sample stems from a study of T cell responses to AZD1222 COVID-19 vaccine. Study-level findings and limits: Donor demographics were predominantly white British with a female majority; clonal diversity may be underestimated. Among vaccine-associated CD4 TCRs, coverage spanned spike, with dominance at 160-218 and 743-854. Rises in breadth and depth of Spike-specific TCRs came after two AZD1222 doses.

TCRdb keeps only in-frame clones here, not all; method: immunoSEQ multiplex PCR. The table lists about 140,000 clones, around 89% of them singletons. Per the germline V gene, CDR1 is SGHRS and CDR2 is YFSETQ. The CDR3 is 15 residues long. Trimming stripped 4 bases from V and 4 bases from J, with 16 bases between. The V call is TRBV5-1, the J call TRBJ2-3; D call uncertain. The sequenced sample was peripheral blood, obtained 28 days after the second AZD1222 dose. This TCR was sampled from an adult who received the AZD1222 COVID-19 vaccine. The CDR3 DNA sequence: TGCGCCAGCAGCCCGGGTCTTGGGGTTTCAGATACGCAGTATTTT. This translates into CASSPGLGVSDTQYF.